This section outlines one T cell receptor beta chain sequence together with its context. This sample was taken from a study of shared clonotypes between healthy human individuals. Generated by immunoSEQ multiplex PCR, the TCRdb table keeps only in-frame clones and is missing some. The sample contains some 500,000 clones, 75% to 80% of which appear only once. The germline CDR1 and CDR2 sequences are SGHAT and FQNNGV. With 4 bases removed from V and 3 bases from J, the gap between germline ends came to 4 bases. The CDR3 has 12 residues. The genes are TRBV11-2 and TRBJ1-5; unclear D gene. This receptor was obtained from a woman between 35 and 50 years old in good health. Some clones in this sample may be carry-over from other donors' samples. The sample consisted of PBMCs. Here the CDR3 DNA reads TGTGCCAGCAGCTCTTTCAATCAGCCCCAGCATTTT. It is translated as CASSSFNQPQHF.